This TCR beta chain was sequenced for a study of control samples from healthy donors and cancer patients. The assay was immunoSEQ multiplex PCR, and TCRdb's table has in-frame clones only and misses some. The data show approximately 210,000 clones, roughly nine tenths seen once. V trimming: 5 bases; J trimming: 5 bases; junction bases outside the gene matches: 6. The CDR3 extends over 13 amino acids. The V gene's germline CDR1 is SGHRS and CDR2 YFSETQ. This TCR was recovered from a man aged 25-45 years in good health. This chain joins TRBV5-1 and TRBJ1-1; 7 nucleotides agree with TRBD1. What was sequenced was blood. CDR3 loop: CASRFEQGTEAFF. The CDR3 nucleotides read TGCGCCAGCAGATTTGAACAGGGGACTGAAGCTTTCTTT.